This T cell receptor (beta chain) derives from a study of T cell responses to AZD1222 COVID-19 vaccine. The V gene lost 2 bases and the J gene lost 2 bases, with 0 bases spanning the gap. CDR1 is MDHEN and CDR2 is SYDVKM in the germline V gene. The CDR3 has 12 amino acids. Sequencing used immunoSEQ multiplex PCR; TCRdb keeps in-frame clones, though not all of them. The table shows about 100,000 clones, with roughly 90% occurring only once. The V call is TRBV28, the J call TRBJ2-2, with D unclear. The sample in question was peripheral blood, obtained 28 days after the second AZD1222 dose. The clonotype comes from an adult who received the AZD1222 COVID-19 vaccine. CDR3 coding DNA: TGTGCCAGCAGTTTAAACACCGGGGAGCTGTTTTTT. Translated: CASSLNTGELFF.